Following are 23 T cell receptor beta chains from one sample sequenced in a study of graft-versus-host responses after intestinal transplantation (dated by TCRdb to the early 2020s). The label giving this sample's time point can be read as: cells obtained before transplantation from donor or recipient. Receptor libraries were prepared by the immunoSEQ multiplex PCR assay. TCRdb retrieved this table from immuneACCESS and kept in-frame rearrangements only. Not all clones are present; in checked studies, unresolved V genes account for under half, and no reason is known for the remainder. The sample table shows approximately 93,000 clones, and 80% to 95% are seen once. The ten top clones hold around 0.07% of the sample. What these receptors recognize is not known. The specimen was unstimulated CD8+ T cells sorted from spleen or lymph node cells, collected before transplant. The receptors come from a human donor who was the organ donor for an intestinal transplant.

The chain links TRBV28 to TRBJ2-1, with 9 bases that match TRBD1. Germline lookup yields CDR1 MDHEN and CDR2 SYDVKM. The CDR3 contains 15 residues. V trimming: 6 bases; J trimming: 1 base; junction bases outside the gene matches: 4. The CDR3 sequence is CASRPTGGSYNEQFF. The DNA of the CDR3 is TGTGCCAGCAGACCGACAGGGGGATCCTACAATGAGCAGTTCTTC. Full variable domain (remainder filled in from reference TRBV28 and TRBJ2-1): DVKVTQSSRYLVKRTGEKVFLECVQDMDHENMFWYRQDPGLGLRLIYFSYDVKMKEKGDIPEGYSVSREKKERFSLILESASTNQTSMYLCASRPTGGSYNEQFFGPGTRLTVL.

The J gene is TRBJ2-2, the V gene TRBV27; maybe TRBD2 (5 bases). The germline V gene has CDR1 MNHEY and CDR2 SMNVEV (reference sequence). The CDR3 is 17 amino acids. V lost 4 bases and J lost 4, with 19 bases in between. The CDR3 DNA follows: TGTGCCAGCAGTTCCTCCCGGACCCCGGAGGTCACCGGGGAGCTGTTTTTT. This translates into CASSSSRTPEVTGELFF.

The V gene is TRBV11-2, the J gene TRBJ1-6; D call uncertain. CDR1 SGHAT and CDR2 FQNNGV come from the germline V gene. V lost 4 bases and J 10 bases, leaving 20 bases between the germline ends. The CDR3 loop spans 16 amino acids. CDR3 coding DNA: TGTGCCAGCAGCTCGAAGACCGGGTTTGTTAACTCACCCCTCCACTTT. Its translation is CASSSKTGFVNSPLHF. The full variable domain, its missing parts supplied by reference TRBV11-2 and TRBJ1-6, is EAGVAQSPRYKIIEKRQSVAFWCNPISGHATLYWYQQILGQGPKLLIQFQNNGVVDDSQLPKDRFSAERLKGVDSTLKIQPAKLEDSAVYLCASSSKTGFVNSPLHFGNGTRLTVT.

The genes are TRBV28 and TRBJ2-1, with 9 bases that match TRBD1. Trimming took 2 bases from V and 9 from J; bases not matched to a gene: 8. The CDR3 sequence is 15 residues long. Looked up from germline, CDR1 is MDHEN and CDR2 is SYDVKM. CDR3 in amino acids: CASSLDGQGLSEQFF. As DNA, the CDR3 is TGTGCCAGCAGTTTAGATGGACAGGGGCTAAGTGAGCAGTTCTTC.

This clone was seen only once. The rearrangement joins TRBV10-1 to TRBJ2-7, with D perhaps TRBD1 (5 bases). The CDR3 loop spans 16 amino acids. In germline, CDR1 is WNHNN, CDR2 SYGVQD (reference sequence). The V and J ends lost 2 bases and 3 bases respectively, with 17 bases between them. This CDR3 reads CASSEIRGVGIYEQYF. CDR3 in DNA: TGCGCCAGCAGTGAGATTAGGGGCGTGGGGATCTACGAGCAGTACTTC.

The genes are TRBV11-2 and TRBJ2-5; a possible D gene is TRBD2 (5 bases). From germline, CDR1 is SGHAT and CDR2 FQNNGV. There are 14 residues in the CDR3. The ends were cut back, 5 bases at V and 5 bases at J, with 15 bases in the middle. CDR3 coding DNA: TGTGCCAGCAGCGCCCTCTCTAGCTGGGAGACCCAGTACTTC. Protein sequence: CASSALSSWETQYF.

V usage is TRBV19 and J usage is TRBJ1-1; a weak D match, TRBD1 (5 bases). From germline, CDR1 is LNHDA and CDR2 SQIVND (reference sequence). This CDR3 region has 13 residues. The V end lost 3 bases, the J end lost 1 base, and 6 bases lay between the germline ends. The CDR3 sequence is CASSITGNTEAFF. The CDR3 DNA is TGTGCCAGTAGTATTACAGGGAACACTGAAGCTTTCTTT.

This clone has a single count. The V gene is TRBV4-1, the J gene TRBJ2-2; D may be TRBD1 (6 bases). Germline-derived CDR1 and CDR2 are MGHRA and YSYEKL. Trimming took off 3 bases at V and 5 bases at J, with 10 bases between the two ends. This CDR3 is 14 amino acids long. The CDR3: CASSQKQGTGELFF. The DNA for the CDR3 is TGCGCCAGCAGCCAGAAACAGGGAACCGGGGAGCTGTTTTTT.

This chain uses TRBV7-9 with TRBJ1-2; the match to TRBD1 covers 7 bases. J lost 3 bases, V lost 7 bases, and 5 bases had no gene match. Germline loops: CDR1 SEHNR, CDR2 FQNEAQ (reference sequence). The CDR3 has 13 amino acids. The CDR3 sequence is CASKGDSYYGYTF. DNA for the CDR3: TGTGCCAGCAAAGGGGACAGCTACTATGGCTACACCTTC.

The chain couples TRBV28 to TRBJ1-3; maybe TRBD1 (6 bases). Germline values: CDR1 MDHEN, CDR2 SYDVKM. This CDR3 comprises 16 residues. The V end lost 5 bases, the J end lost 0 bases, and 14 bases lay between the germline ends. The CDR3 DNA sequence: TGTGCCAGCAGTCCGACAGGTTCTACCTCTGGAAACACCATATATTTT. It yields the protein CASSPTGSTSGNTIYF. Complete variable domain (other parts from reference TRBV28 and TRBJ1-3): DVKVTQSSRYLVKRTGEKVFLECVQDMDHENMFWYRQDPGLGLRLIYFSYDVKMKEKGDIPEGYSVSREKKERFSLILESASTNQTSMYLCASSPTGSTSGNTIYFGEGSWLTVV.

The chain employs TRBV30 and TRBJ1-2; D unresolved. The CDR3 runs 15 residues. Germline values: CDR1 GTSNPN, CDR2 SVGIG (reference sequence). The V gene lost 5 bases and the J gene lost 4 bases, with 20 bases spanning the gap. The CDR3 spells CAWGTGIPTTYGYTF. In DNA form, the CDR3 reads TGTGCCTGGGGAACCGGGATCCCAACCACCTATGGCTACACCTTC.

This chain's CDR3 is CASRWGLGGNIQYF. The CDR3 DNA sequence: TGCGCCAGCCGGTGGGGCCTAGGGGGAAACATTCAGTACTTC. The gene calls are TRBV5-1 and TRBJ2-4, with D possibly TRBD1 on 6 matching bases. The germline V gene has CDR1 SGHRS and CDR2 YFSETQ. The length of the CDR3 is 14 residues. The V gene lost 7 bases and the J gene lost 6 bases, with 17 bases spanning the gap.

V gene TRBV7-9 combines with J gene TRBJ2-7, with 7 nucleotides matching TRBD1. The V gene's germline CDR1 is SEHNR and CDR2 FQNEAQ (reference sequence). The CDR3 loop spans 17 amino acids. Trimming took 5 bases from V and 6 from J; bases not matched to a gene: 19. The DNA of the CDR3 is TGTGCCAGCAGCACCCAAGCCCCCTCGACAGGGATAATCGAGCAGTACTTC. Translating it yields CASSTQAPSTGIIEQYF.

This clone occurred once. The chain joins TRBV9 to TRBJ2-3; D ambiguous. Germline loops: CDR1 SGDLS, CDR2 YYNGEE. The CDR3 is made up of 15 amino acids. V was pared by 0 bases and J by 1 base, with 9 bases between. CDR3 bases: TGTGCCAGCAGCGTAGGAACTACGGGCACAGATACGCAGTATTTT. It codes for CASSVGTTGTDTQYF.

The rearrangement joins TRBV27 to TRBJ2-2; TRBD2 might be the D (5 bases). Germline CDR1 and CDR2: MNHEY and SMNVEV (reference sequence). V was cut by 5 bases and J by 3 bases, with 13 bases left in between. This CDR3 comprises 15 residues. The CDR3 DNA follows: TGTGCCAGCAGTCCCCGGGCGCGGGACACCGGGGAGCTGTTTTTT. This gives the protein CASSPRARDTGELFF.

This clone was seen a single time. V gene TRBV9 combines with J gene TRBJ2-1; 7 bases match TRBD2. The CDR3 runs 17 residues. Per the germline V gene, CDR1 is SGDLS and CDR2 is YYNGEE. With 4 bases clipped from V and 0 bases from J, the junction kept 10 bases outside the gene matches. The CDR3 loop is CASSTRLAVSSYNEQFF. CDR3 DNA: TGTGCCAGCAGCACGCGACTAGCTGTGAGCTCCTACAATGAGCAGTTCTTC.

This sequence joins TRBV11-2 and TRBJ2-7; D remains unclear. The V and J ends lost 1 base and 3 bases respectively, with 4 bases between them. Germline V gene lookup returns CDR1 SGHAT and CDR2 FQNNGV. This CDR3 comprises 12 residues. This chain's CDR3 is CASSLGLYEQYF. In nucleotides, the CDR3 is TGTGCCAGCAGCTTAGGACTCTACGAGCAGTACTTC.

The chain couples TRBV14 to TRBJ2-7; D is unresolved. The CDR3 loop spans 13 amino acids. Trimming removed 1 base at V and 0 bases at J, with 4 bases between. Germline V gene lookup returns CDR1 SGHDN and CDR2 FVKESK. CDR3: CASSQVSSYEQYF. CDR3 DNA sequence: TGTGCCAGCAGCCAAGTTAGCTCCTACGAGCAGTACTTC.

The CDR3 sequence is CATSRVAGNIMNTEAFF. CDR3 DNA: TGTGCCACCAGCAGAGTTGCAGGAAATATAATGAACACTGAAGCTTTCTTT. This chain joins TRBV15 and TRBJ1-1; D call uncertain. Germline values: CDR1 LNHNV, CDR2 YYDKDF (reference sequence). Trimming cost V 1 base and J 0 bases, with 15 bases left between them. The CDR3 spans 17 residues.

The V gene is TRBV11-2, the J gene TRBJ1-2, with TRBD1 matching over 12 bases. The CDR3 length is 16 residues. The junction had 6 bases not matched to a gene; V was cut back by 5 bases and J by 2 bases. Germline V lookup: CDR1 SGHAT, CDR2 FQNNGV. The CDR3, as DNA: TGTGCCAGCAGCATCGGGACAGGGGGCTGGAACTATGGCTACACCTTC. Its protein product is CASSIGTGGWNYGYTF.

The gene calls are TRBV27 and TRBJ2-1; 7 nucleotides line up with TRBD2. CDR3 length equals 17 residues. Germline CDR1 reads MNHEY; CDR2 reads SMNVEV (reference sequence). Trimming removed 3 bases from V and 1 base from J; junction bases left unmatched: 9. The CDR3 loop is CASSFLQGGGSYNEQFF. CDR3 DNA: TGTGCCAGCAGTTTTCTTCAGGGCGGGGGATCCTACAATGAGCAGTTCTTC.

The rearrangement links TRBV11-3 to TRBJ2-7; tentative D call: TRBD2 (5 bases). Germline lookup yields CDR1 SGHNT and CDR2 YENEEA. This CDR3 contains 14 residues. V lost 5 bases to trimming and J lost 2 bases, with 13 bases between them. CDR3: CASSGSVPPYEQYF. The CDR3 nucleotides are TGTGCCAGCAGCGGGAGCGTGCCCCCCTACGAGCAGTACTTC.

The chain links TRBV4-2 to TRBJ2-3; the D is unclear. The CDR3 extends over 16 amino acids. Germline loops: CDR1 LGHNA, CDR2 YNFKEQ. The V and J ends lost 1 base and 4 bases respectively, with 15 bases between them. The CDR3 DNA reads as TGTGCCAGCAGCCAAGTTTTTGTTAGCTTCGCAGATACGCAGTATTTT. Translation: CASSQVFVSFADTQYF.